The 27 T cell receptor beta chains below come from one sample, sequenced in a study of prognosis after radiotherapy for stage I lung cancer. Template was genomic DNA; TCR beta CDR3 amplified in two multiplex PCR rounds. Each TRBV and TRBJ gene had its own primer in the first PCR round. Each CDR3 protein is one row after TCRdb ran MiXCR on the multiplex PCR reads. The sample carries approximately 28,000 distinct CDR3 sequences, about 30% recorded once. Specimen: PBMCs, collected before or after stereotactic body radiation therapy (not recorded which). All receptors come from a donor aged 50 or older with non-small cell lung cancer.

The sample holds many counts of this clonotype. V gene TRBV15 combines with J gene TRBJ1-5; TRBD1 aligns across 8 bases. In germline, CDR1 is LNHNV, CDR2 YYDKDF (reference sequence). This CDR3 contains 17 residues. The junction had 10 bases not matched to a gene; V was cut back by 1 base and J by 5 bases. The chain's CDR3 is CATSRAGQGGSHQPQHF. CDR3 nucleotide sequence: TGTGCCACCAGCAGAGCCGGACAGGGAGGTTCGCATCAGCCCCAGCATTTT.

The sample holds many counts of this clonotype. CDR3 amino acids: CASSVYGSEKKAGELFF. The DNA for the CDR3 is TGTGCCAGCAGTGTTTACGGGAGCGAAAAAAAGGCCGGGGAGCTGTTTTTT. The V gene is TRBV2, the J gene TRBJ2-2; the D gene is possibly TRBD2 (6 bases). The ends were cut back, 4 bases at V and 6 bases at J, with 21 bases in the middle. The CDR3 runs 17 residues. Looked up from germline, CDR1 is SNHLY and CDR2 is FYNNEI.

This clonotype was found many times. The chain joins TRBV20-1 to TRBJ2-1; 8 bases are shared with TRBD2. The length of the CDR3 is 16 residues. Germline values: CDR1 DFQATT, CDR2 SNEGSKA (reference sequence). Unmatched junction bases numbered 6, after V lost 0 bases and J lost 2 bases. CDR3 in amino acids: CSARDFGRAPYNEQFF. In DNA, the CDR3 is TGCAGTGCTAGAGATTTCGGGAGGGCCCCCTACAATGAGCAGTTCTTC.

The rearrangement links TRBV5-5 to TRBJ2-5, with 8 bases fitting TRBD2. Germline loops: CDR1 SGHKS, CDR2 YYEKEE (reference sequence). The CDR3 has 15 residues. V lost 2 bases, J lost 4 bases, and 7 bases stayed unmatched. The CDR3 reads CASSFYPGGGETQYF. The CDR3, as DNA: TGTGCCAGCAGCTTCTACCCGGGGGGGGGAGAGACCCAGTACTTC.

The genes are TRBV5-1 and TRBJ1-6, with D perhaps TRBD1 (5 bases). Germline assignment: CDR1 SGHRS and CDR2 YFSETQ. The length of the CDR3 is 17 residues. V lost 0 bases and J 7 bases, leaving 17 bases between the germline ends. The CDR3 here is CASSLGAVGATNSPLHF. The CDR3 DNA sequence: TGCGCCAGCAGCTTGGGGGCCGTAGGGGCGACCAATTCACCCCTCCACTTT.

To note about this clonotype: Mismatch with germline at one junction end may stem from a read error. This chain connects TRBV2 to TRBJ1-2, with 12 bases lining up with TRBD1. Germline V gives CDR1 SNHLY, CDR2 FYNNEI. CDR3 length: 16 residues. CDR3: CAGSAVPGQGAGGYTF. CDR3 DNA sequence: TGTGCCGGCAGCGCAGTCCCGGGACAGGGGGCGGGGGGCTACACCTTC.

The chain joins TRBV10-2 to TRBJ2-7; 10 bases match TRBD2. V was clipped by 6 bases and J by 3 bases; unmatched bases: 11. The CDR3 contains 16 residues. CDR1 and CDR2 (germline): WSHSY, SAAADI. The CDR3 protein is CASRTAGTSASYEQYF. The CDR3 DNA is TGCGCCAGCAGAACTGCCGGGACTAGCGCGAGCTACGAGCAGTACTTC.

The table lists this clonotype with many counts. The chain recombines TRBV28 with TRBJ2-3; D is perhaps TRBD1 or TRBD2 (7 bases each). Germline lookup yields CDR1 MDHEN and CDR2 SYDVKM. CDR3 size: 13 residues. With 7 bases removed from V and 3 bases from J, the gap between germline ends came to 11 bases. The CDR3 nucleotides read TGTGCCAGCAACCAGGGGGGGACAGATACGCAGTATTTT. This sequence encodes CASNQGGTDTQYF.

The rearrangement uses TRBV6-9 and TRBJ2-7; D gene ambiguous. Deletions cut 6 bases from V and 2 bases from J, with 8 bases between. Germline CDR1 is MNHGY and CDR2 is SVAAGI. The CDR3 totals 12 residues. In DNA, the CDR3 is TGTGCCAGCAGCTATGACACCTACGAGCAGTACTTC. This translates into CASSYDTYEQYF.

For this clonotype: This likely traces to a read error, being one base from a far larger clone. The chain joins TRBV6-5 to TRBJ1-5, with D hard to call. Germline V gene lookup returns CDR1 MNHEY and CDR2 SVGAGI. The CDR3 consists of 9 residues. The CDR3, as DNA: TGTGCCAGCGGTCAGCCCCAGAATTTT. It yields the protein CASGQPQNF.

There are a few counts of this clonotype. V is TRBV15 and J is TRBJ1-1; 7 nucleotides agree with TRBD1. The V gene end was trimmed by 3 bases and the J gene end by 4 bases; junction bases not matched to a gene: 8. This CDR3 has 15 amino acids. Germline assignment: CDR1 LNHNV and CDR2 YYDKDF (reference sequence). CDR3 DNA: TGTGCCACCAGCAGGGAAGGGCAGGGGGGCACTGAAGCTTTCTTT. Translated: CATSREGQGGTEAFF.

The J gene is TRBJ1-1, the V gene TRBV5-4, with 7 bases matching TRBD1. This CDR3 is 14 amino acids long. The germline V gene has CDR1 SGHNT and CDR2 YYREEE (reference sequence). V was pared by 5 bases and J by 5 bases, with 9 bases of the junction left unmatched. Here the CDR3 reads CASSSGQIITEAFF. The CDR3 region has the DNA TGTGCCAGCAGTTCGGGACAGATAATAACTGAAGCTTTCTTT. Full variable domain (remainder filled in from reference TRBV5-4 and TRBJ1-1): ETGVTQSPTHLIKTRGQQVTLRCSSQSGHNTVSWYQQALGQGPQFIFQYYREEENGRGNFPPRFSGLQFPNYSSELNVNALELDDSALYLCASSSGQIITEAFFGQGTRLTVV.

The chain joins TRBV27 to TRBJ1-6; D call uncertain. The germline V gene encodes CDR1 MNHEY and CDR2 SMNVEV (reference sequence). The CDR3 is 16 residues long. Trimming took 5 bases from V and 4 from J, leaving 15 bases between them. The CDR3 here is CASSTTYMGYNSPLHF. Written as DNA, the CDR3 is TGTGCCAGCAGTACCACCTACATGGGGTATAATTCACCCCTCCACTTT.

To note about this clonotype: Because the CDR3's place on the DNA is in doubt, the DNA is left out and the CDR3 is given as listed by TCRdb. The chain employs TRBV5-1 and TRBJ2-2; the DNA was not used to check the table's D call, TRBD1. The length of the CDR3 is 15 amino acids, counting both ends. Germline assignment: CDR1 SGHRS and CDR2 YFSETQ. The CDR3 protein is CASSLGGGPPGSCFF.

V gene TRBV20-1 combines with J gene TRBJ1-2, with D possibly TRBD1 on 5 matching bases. The CDR3 has 16 residues. From germline, CDR1 is DFQATT and CDR2 SNEGSKA (reference sequence). Trimming stripped 5 bases from V and 3 bases from J, with 22 bases between. In DNA, the CDR3 is TGCAGTGCTCGCTTCACAGTCAGGGAAGGGGACTATGGCTACACCTTC. Amino acids: CSARFTVREGDYGYTF.

This chain connects TRBV28 to TRBJ1-3, with a weak D call TRBD1 (5 bases). The germline CDR1 and CDR2 sequences are MDHEN and SYDVKM. The CDR3 totals 18 residues. V was trimmed by 5 bases and J by 2 bases, leaving 22 bases between them. CDR3 sequence reads: CASSPTGPVQVAGNTIYF. DNA for the CDR3: TGTGCCAGCAGTCCTACGGGGCCGGTACAGGTGGCTGGAAACACCATATATTTT.

The J gene is TRBJ2-3, the V gene TRBV11-1, with a tentative D call TRBD1 (5 bases). Trimming stripped 4 bases from V and 2 bases from J, with 10 bases between. The CDR3 is made up of 14 amino acids. Germline V gives CDR1 SGHAT, CDR2 FQDESV (reference sequence). In DNA, the CDR3 is TGTGCCAGCAGCTCGGACACCTACACAGATACGCAGTATTTT. Translating it yields CASSSDTYTDTQYF.

This chain uses TRBV19 with TRBJ2-3, with D perhaps matching TRBD1 (5 bases). V was pared by 3 bases and J by 4 bases, with 17 bases between. CDR3 length equals 16 residues. The V gene's germline CDR1 is LNHDA and CDR2 SQIVND (reference sequence). CDR3 sequence: CASSMRRSGLSDTQYF. In DNA, the CDR3 is TGTGCCAGTAGTATGAGAAGATCAGGGCTCTCAGATACGCAGTATTTT.

With regard to this clonotype: This likely came from a read error, as a far larger clone is one base away. The chain couples TRBV6-2 or TRBV6-3 to TRBJ1-1; D possibly corresponds to TRBD1 (5 bases). The CDR3 covers 13 residues. Germline V gene sequence: CDR1 MNHEY, CDR2 SVGEGT. V gave up 6 bases and J gave up 0 bases, with 8 bases separating them. The CDR3 region is CASRWGLNTEAFF. The CDR3 DNA is TGTGCCAGCAGGTGGGGCCTGAACACTGAAGCTTTCTTT.

This rearrangement joins TRBV20-1 to TRBJ2-1; TRBD2 might be the D (6 bases). CDR1 DFQATT and CDR2 SNEGSKA come from the germline V gene (reference sequence). V lost 5 bases to trimming and J lost 12 bases, with 14 bases between them. CDR3 length: 11 amino acids. DNA of the CDR3: TGCAGTGCTGGCACCGGGACTCTGCAGTTCTTC. As protein: CSAGTGTLQFF.

This clonotype has a count of ten or more. This chain uses TRBV2 with TRBJ1-4; D possibly corresponds to TRBD1 (6 bases). CDR1 SNHLY and CDR2 FYNNEI come from the germline V gene. Trimming removed 3 bases at V and 0 bases at J, with 23 bases between. This CDR3 has 20 residues. The CDR3 loop reads CASSDFGTRGRGATNEKLFF. Written as DNA, the CDR3 is TGTGCCAGCAGTGATTTTGGGACAAGGGGACGTGGGGCAACTAATGAAAAACTGTTTTTT.

This clonotype was seen ten or more times. The J gene is TRBJ2-2, the V gene TRBV24-1; D unresolved. CDR1 and CDR2 from the germline V gene are KGHDR and SFDVKD. With 6 bases removed from V and 1 base from J, the gap between germline ends came to 8 bases. CDR3 size: 14 residues. The CDR3 DNA reads TGTGCCACCAGTCACTACCAGAACACCGGGGAGCTGTTTTTT. It specifies CATSHYQNTGELFF.

This clonotype has at least ten counts. The rearrangement joins TRBV7-2 to TRBJ2-5, with 9 positions matching TRBD1. The V gene end was trimmed by 5 bases and the J gene end by 5 bases; junction bases not matched to a gene: 12. There are 16 residues in the CDR3. CDR1 is SGHTA, CDR2 FQGNSA, per germline. CDR3 in amino acids: CASSPNTGGAGETQYF. Here the CDR3 DNA reads TGTGCCAGCAGCCCGAACACAGGGGGCGCTGGGGAGACCCAGTACTTC.

This clonotype was seen many times. This chain connects TRBV4-1 to TRBJ2-1, with a possible D match to TRBD1 (5 bases). The CDR3 is 15 residues long. Trimming took off 5 bases at V and 3 bases at J, with 14 bases between the two ends. Looked up from germline, CDR1 is MGHRA and CDR2 is YSYEKL. The CDR3 region has the DNA TGCGCCAGCAGCTTAGCAGGGATTAGCTACAATGAGCAGTTCTTC. Amino acids: CASSLAGISYNEQFF.

This clonotype was counted many times. V usage is TRBV24-1 and J usage is TRBJ2-3; 7 nucleotides align to TRBD1. Germline V gene sequence: CDR1 KGHDR, CDR2 SFDVKD. The CDR3 extends over 15 amino acids. V lost 2 bases and J lost 0; bases outside the gene matches: 1. CDR3 sequence: CATSDWGQSTDTQYF. CDR3 bases: TGTGCCACCAGTGATTGGGGACAGAGCACAGATACGCAGTATTTT.

Here the CDR3 reads CASSPWTGIDYGYTF. CDR3 nucleotide sequence: TGTGCCAGCAGCCCATGGACAGGGATTGACTATGGCTACACCTTC. The rearrangement links TRBV7-2 to TRBJ1-2; 8 nucleotides line up with TRBD1. The V gene's germline CDR1 is SGHTA and CDR2 FQGNSA. Trimming took 5 bases from V and 3 from J; bases not matched to a gene: 8. This CDR3 region has 15 residues.

V is TRBV6-2 or TRBV6-3 and J is TRBJ1-6; D not certain. This CDR3 has 16 residues. Deletions cut 5 bases from V and 0 bases from J, with 11 bases between. Germline assignment: CDR1 MNHEY and CDR2 SVGEGT. CDR3 in amino acids: CASSDGWSSYNSPLHF. As DNA, the CDR3 is TGTGCCAGCAGTGATGGCTGGAGCTCCTATAATTCACCCCTCCACTTT.